One T cell receptor (beta chain) is described in this entry. Authors' data handling: Amplifying reference gene primers gave estimates of nucleated cell counts. Data came from immunoSEQ multiplex PCR; TCRdb stores just in-frame clones and leaves some out. V, J and clone size reflect that table, while D and trimming were determined from the DNA. The table records a few hundred thousand clones, roughly 83% of them present only once. These data are taken from a study of blood T cell repertoires in COVID-19. Study information: Sites across the United States, Italy and Spain contributed samples from acute and convalescent COVID-19. Sample material is recorded as cDNA or gDNA derived from T cells, B-cell-depleted T cells, or PBMCs.

V shed 4 bases and J shed 0 bases, with 10 bases lying between them. CDR1 is MGHRA and CDR2 is YSYEKL in the germline V gene. The CDR3 contains 16 residues. The chain is built from TRBV4-1 and TRBJ2-6; no firm D call. Input material: peripheral blood. The clonotype was recovered from a woman between 45 and 60 years old with acute or convalescent COVID-19. The CDR3 coding sequence is TGCGCCAGCAGCCGCGCTTTTGGCTCTGGGGCCAACGTCCTGACTTTC. Translating it yields CASSRAFGSGANVLTF.